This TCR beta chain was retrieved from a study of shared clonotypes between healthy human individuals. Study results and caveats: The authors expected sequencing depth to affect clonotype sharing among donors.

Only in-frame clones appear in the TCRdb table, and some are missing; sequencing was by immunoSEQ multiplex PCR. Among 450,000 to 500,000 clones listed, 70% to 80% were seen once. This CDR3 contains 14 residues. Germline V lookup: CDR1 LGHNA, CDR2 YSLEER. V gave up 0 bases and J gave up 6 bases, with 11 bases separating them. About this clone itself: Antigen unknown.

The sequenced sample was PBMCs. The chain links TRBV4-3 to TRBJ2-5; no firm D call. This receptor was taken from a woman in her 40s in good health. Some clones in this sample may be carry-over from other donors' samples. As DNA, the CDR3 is TGCGCCAGCAGCCAAGATGGGCAATGGCAGACCCAGTACTTC. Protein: CASSQDGQWQTQYF.